This TCR beta chain was profiled in a study of OX40 agonist ivuxolimab in advanced cancers. Across the study: Every 2 weeks, patients got intravenous ivuxolimab at one of six dose levels (0.01-10 mg/kg).

This clone was counted once. The antigen is unknown. The CDR3 length is 16 residues. The V gene's germline CDR1 is MGHRA and CDR2 YSYEKL. Trimming removed 1 base at V and 4 bases at J, with 16 bases between. Clones were sequenced by immunoSEQ multiplex PCR, and TCRdb holds only the in-frame ones, with some missing. This sample has nearly 55,000 clones, with 85% to 90% found just once. General observations from the study: Expanded clones were, on average, more numerous in CD8+ T cells than in CD4+.

The material sequenced was CD4+ or CD8+ T cells sorted from blood, taken in a trial of the OX40 agonist ivuxolimab. The rearrangement uses TRBV4-1 and TRBJ1-2; the D gene is possibly TRBD1 (5 bases). The TCR comes from an adult with an advanced solid tumor such as melanoma, head and neck, liver or kidney cancer. The CDR3 nucleotides are TGCGCCAGCAGCCAAGGGTATCAGGGCAGATTCTATGGCTACACCTTC. Translation gives CASSQGYQGRFYGYTF.